Given below is one T cell receptor beta chain in context. The conserved phenylalanine or tryptophan normally closing the CDR3 is absent here, so this likely arose from a read error. Assay used: immunoSEQ multiplex PCR; TCRdb lists only in-frame clones, some missing. The profile shows some 470,000 clones, around 80% of them singletons. Adults of Caucasian background living in Nashville, Tennessee made up all donors. The CDR3 runs 16 residues. From germline, CDR1 is MNHNY and CDR2 SVGAGI (reference sequence). The data derive from a study of shared clonotypes between healthy human individuals. The V and J genes are TRBV6-6 and TRBJ1-2; 11 bases are shared with TRBD1. The receptor comes from a woman aged 40 to 50 in good health. Some clones in this sample may be carry-over from other donors' samples. The sequencing sample was made of PBMCs. Written as DNA, the CDR3 is TGTGCCAGCAGGGGAGTTGGGGACAGGGGGAACTACGGCTACACCCTC. Its translation is CASRGVGDRGNYGYTL.